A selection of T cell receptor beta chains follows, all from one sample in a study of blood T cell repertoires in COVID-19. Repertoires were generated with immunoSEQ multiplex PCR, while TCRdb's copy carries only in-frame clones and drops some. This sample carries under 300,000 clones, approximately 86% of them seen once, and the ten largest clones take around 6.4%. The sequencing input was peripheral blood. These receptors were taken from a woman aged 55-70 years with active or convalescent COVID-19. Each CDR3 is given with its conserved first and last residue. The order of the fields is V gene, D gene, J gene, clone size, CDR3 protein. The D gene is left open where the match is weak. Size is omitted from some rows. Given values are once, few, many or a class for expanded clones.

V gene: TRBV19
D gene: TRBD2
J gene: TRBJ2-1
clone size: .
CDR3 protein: CASSIRGLAGVNEQFF

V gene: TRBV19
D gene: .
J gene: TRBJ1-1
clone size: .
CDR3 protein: CATTGNTEAFF

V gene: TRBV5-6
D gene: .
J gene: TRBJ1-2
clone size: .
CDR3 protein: CASRRTGMDGYTF

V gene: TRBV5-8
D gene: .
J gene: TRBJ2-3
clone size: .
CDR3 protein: CASSFGSVLGTDTQYF

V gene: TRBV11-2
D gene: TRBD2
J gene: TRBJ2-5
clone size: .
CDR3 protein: CASSSQASGNQETQYF

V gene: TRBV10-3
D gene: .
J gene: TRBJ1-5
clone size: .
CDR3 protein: CAISGPGKEPQHF

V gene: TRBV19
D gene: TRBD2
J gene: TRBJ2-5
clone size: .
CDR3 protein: CASSTNGEGTQYF

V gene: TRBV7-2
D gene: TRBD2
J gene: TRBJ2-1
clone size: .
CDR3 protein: CASSLGLAEGNEQFF

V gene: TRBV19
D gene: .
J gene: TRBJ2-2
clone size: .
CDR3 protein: CASRSSGTNTGELFF

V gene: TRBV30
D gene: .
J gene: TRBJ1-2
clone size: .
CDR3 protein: CAWNGREGGGYTF

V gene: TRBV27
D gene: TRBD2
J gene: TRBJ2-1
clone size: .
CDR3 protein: CASSSLSGTRGAMGFHNEQFF

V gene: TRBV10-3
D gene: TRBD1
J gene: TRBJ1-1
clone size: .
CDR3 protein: CAISGRGLDTEAFF

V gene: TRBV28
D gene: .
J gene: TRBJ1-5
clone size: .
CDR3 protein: CASNRGRENQPQHF

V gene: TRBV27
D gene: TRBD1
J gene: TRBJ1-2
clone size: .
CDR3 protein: CATSGGGGYTF

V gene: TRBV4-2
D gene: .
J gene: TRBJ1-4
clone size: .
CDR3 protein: CASSQAEKLFF

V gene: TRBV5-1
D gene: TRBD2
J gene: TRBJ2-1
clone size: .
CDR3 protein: CASSFDLAGGSDEQFF

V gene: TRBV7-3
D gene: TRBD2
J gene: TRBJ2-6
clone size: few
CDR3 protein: CASSPIPRGLAWSSGANVLTF

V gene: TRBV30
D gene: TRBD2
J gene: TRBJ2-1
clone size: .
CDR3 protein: CAWSVQRAGGQTRSYNEQFF

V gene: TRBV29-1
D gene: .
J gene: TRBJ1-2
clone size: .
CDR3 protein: CSVEGGGYGYTF

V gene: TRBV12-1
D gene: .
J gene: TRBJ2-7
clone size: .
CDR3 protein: CASSGRGASGRGGDEQYF

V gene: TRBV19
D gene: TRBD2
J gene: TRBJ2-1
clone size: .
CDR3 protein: CASSSAGLAGGNEQFF

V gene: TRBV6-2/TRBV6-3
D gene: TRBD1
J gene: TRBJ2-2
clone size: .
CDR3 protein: CASSSGQVATGELFF

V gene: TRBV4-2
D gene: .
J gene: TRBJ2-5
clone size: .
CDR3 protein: CASSQQGFQETQYF

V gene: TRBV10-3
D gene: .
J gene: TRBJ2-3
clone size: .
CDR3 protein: CAISFEGDTQYF

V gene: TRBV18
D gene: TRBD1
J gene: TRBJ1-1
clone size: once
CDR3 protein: CASSRTGDTEAFF

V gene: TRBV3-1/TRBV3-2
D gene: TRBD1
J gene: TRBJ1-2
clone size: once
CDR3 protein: CAAGTDYGYTF

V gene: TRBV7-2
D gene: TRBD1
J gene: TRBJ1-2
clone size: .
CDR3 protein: CASGDRGRGYTF

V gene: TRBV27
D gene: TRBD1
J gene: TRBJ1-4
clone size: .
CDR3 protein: CASTTTGVPTNEKLFF

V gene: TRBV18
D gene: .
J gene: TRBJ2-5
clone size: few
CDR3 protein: CASSPRGIQETQYF

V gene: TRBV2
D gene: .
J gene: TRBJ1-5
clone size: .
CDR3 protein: CASRGGAMGNQPQHF

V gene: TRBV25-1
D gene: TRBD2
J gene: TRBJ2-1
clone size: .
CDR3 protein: CASSDYLASGGEEQFF

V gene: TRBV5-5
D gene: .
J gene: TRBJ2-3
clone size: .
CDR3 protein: CASSLASGGPRYF